This is a list of T cell receptor beta chains from one sample in a study of HIV-infected patients and healthy controls. TCRdb called the 5' RACE reads again in MiXCR, with one record for every CDR3 protein. This table holds roughly 4,000 distinct CDR3 sequences, roughly a quarter found once. Material: blood, obtained during antiretroviral therapy. The receptor source for this set is an adult with HIV infection. Each CDR3 is given with its conserved first and last residue. The order of the fields is V gene, J gene, clone size, D gene, CDR3 DNA, CDR3 protein. A D gene is named only where the DNA matches it firmly. Size is omitted from some rows. Given values are once, few, many or a class for expanded clones.

TRBV7-9	TRBJ2-3	medium-sized	TRBD2	TGTGCCAGCAGCTTCCCGGGACTAGCGGATCCTAGCACAGATACGCAGTATTTT	CASSFPGLADPSTDTQYF
TRBV7-3	TRBJ2-7	large	TRBD2	TGTGCCAGCAGCATTACGGGACTAGCGGGGGGCTTTCCTTCCTACGAGCAGTACTTC	CASSITGLAGGFPSYEQYF
TRBV24-1	TRBJ2-2	medium-sized	TRBD2	TGTGCCACCAGTGATTTAACTAGCGGTAACACCGGGGAGCTGTTTTTT	CATSDLTSGNTGELFF
TRBV11-2	TRBJ2-5	.	.	TGTGCCAGCAGCTTGTTTTCCTTAGCAAAAGAGACCCAGTACTTC	CASSLFSLAKETQYF
TRBV18	TRBJ2-3	.	TRBD1	TGTGCCAGCTCGCTAGGGACAGGCCACGTGGGGCCGTATGATACGCAGTATTTT	CASSLGTGHVGPYDTQYF
TRBV10-3	TRBJ2-2	few	.	TGTGCCATCAGTGAGCCGGACAGAGAAGCCGGGGAGCTGTTTTTT	CAISEPDREAGELFF
TRBV12-3/TRBV12-4	TRBJ1-1	.	.	TGTGCCAGCAGCCTCGACGAGGGCACTGAAGCTTTCTTT	CASSLDEGTEAFF
TRBV5-1	TRBJ1-6	many	.	TGCGCCAGCAGCTTCCGATCCGGGTATTGGAATTCACCCCTCCACTTT	CASSFRSGYWNSPLHF
TRBV6-2/TRBV6-3	TRBJ2-2	.	.	TGTGCCAGCATCAAAGGGAGCAGTCGGGGCACCGGGGAGCTGTTTTTT	CASIKGSSRGTGELFF
TRBV9	TRBJ2-5	medium-sized	.	TGTGCCAGCAGCGTACGGCCAGTCCAAGAGACCCAGTACTTC	CASSVRPVQETQYF
TRBV28	TRBJ2-3	medium-sized	.	TGTGCCAGCAGTCTGGCGGGGGCTAGCACAGATACGCAGTATTTT	CASSLAGASTDTQYF
TRBV7-2	TRBJ1-2	medium-sized	.	TGTGCCAGCACCGGCGCAGCCTATGGCTACACCTTC	CASTGAAYGYTF
TRBV27	TRBJ2-2	medium-sized	TRBD1	TGTGCCAGCAGTTTATCGTGGGACAGGGTCACCGGGGAGCTGTTTTTT	CASSLSWDRVTGELFF
TRBV24-1	TRBJ2-1	.	.	TGTGCCACCAGTGATACAGGGACGGCAACTGTCTATGAGCAGTTCTTC	CATSDTGTATVYEQFF
TRBV11-2	TRBJ2-1	medium-sized	TRBD2	TGTGCCAGCAGCTTTTTAGGACTAGCGGGGGTGGATGAGCAGTTCTTC	CASSFLGLAGVDEQFF
TRBV7-9	TRBJ1-6	medium-sized	TRBD1	TGTGCCAGCAGCTTCCCCCGGGACAGTAGCTCCTATAATTCACCCCTCCACTTT	CASSFPRDSSSYNSPLHF
TRBV5-1	TRBJ2-5	medium-sized	TRBD2	TGCGCCAGCAGCCTCTCGGCGGGGGGAATTCAAGAGACCCAGTACTTC	CASSLSAGGIQETQYF
TRBV7-9	TRBJ2-3	.	.	TGTGCCAGCAGCTCCCAGACAGGCGGTTACACAGATACGCAGTATTTT	CASSSQTGGYTDTQYF
TRBV2	TRBJ2-7	.	.	TGTGCCAGCATGTGGGAGTTTCCGCAGTACTTC	CASMWEFPQYF
TRBV12-3/TRBV12-4	TRBJ1-1	.	.	TGTGCCAGCAGTTTCTCGGGCCAGAACACTGAAGCTTTCTTT	CASSFSGQNTEAFF
TRBV12-3/TRBV12-4	TRBJ1-4	.	.	TGTGCCAGCAACTGGGGACAACTAAATGAAAAACTGTTTTTT	CASNWGQLNEKLFF
TRBV20-1	TRBJ1-5	.	.	TGCAGTGCTAAGATAGGTAATCAGCCCCAGCATTTT	CSAKIGNQPQHF
TRBV6-2/TRBV6-3	TRBJ1-6	few	.	TGTGCCAGCAGTTACGAGGGCCCACCCCTCCACTTT	CASSYEGPPLHF
TRBV7-9	TRBJ2-7	many	TRBD1	TGTGCCAGCAGCCGGGACAGGGAGAGCTCCTACGAGCAGTACTTC	CASSRDRESSYEQYF
TRBV11-2	TRBJ2-5	many	TRBD2	TGTGCCAGCAGCTTAGGGCGTAGCGGGGGGGCCGGGTCTGAGACCCAGTACTTC	CASSLGRSGGAGSETQYF
TRBV7-2	TRBJ1-1	medium-sized	.	TGTGCCAGCAGCTTATACCCTGTTGAAGCTTTCTTT	CASSLYPVEAFF
TRBV7-9	TRBJ1-2	.	.	TGTGCCAGCAGCTTCAGGGAGCCGGTCTATGGCTACACCTTC	CASSFREPVYGYTF
TRBV5-1	TRBJ1-1	.	.	TGCGCCAGCAGCTTTGGGCAGGGCGAAGCTTTCTTT	CASSFGQGEAFF
TRBV5-1	TRBJ2-1	medium-sized	TRBD1	TGCGCCAGCAGCCCCGACAGGGGGAGCTCCTACAATGAGCAGTTCTTC	CASSPDRGSSYNEQFF
TRBV4-2	TRBJ2-3	.	.	TGTGCCAGCAGCCAAGACCCCCACAGGGAGGAGAGCACAGATACGCAGTATTTT	CASSQDPHREESTDTQYF
TRBV20-1	TRBJ2-2	.	TRBD2	TGCAGTGCTATCCCGACTAGCGGGGGGGCAAGGACCGGGGAGATGTTTTTT	CSAIPTSGGARTGEMFF
TRBV10-3	TRBJ2-3	few	TRBD2	TGTGCCATCCGTCGGGGGGGTGGGACTAGCACAGATACGCAGTATTTT	CAIRRGGGTSTDTQYF
TRBV5-4	TRBJ1-2	few	.	TGTGCCAGCAGCTTAGACTATGGCTACACCTTC	CASSLDYGYTF
TRBV6-2/TRBV6-3	TRBJ2-5	.	.	TGTGCCAGCAAGCTAGGAGGGGAGACCCAGTACTTC	CASKLGGETQYF
TRBV29-1	TRBJ2-5	medium-sized	.	TGCAGCGGACTTGGGCAAGAGACCCAGTACTTC	CSGLGQETQYF
TRBV20-1	TRBJ1-5	many	.	TGCAGTGCTAGAGATTTATTTCGGACGGAAACCTATAGCAATCAGCCCCAGCATTTT	CSARDLFRTETYSNQPQHF
TRBV6-5	TRBJ1-5	large	.	TGTGCCAGCAGTTACTTTTCGGGTCAGCCCCAGCATTTT	CASSYFSGQPQHF
TRBV29-1	TRBJ1-2	medium-sized	.	TGCAGCGTCCGACACTTGAACTATGGCTACACCTTC	CSVRHLNYGYTF
TRBV7-8	TRBJ2-3	many	.	TGTGCCAGCAGCTTAGTCCCCATCGGTGGGGCAGATACGCAGTATTTT	CASSLVPIGGADTQYF
TRBV7-7	TRBJ1-4	few	.	TGTGCTAGCAGCCCATCGGGGTCCCCATCTGAAAAACTGTTTTTT	CASSPSGSPSEKLFF
TRBV7-8	TRBJ2-5	few	.	TGTGCCAGCAGCTTATTTGGGACGGACCAAGAGACCCAGTACTTC	CASSLFGTDQETQYF
TRBV7-9	TRBJ1-1	medium-sized	.	TGTGCCAGCAGCCCTACCGCCGCAGGGGACACTGAAGCTTTCTTT	CASSPTAAGDTEAFF
TRBV13	TRBJ2-1	.	TRBD1	TGTGCCAGCAGCGGGGACAGGGAGAGATACAATGAGCAGTTCTTC	CASSGDRERYNEQFF
TRBV4-1	TRBJ2-3	few	.	TGCGCCAGCAGCCAAGGGGCAGGAAGCACAGATACGCAGTATTTT	CASSQGAGSTDTQYF
TRBV4-3	TRBJ1-4	few	.	TGCGCCAGCAGCCAAGAGGCCAGCGGATTTAATGAAAAACTGTTTTTT	CASSQEASGFNEKLFF
TRBV19	TRBJ2-1	few	.	TGTGCCAGTAGCTTTGAGAGTTCCTACAATGAGCAGTTCTTC	CASSFESSYNEQFF
TRBV6-1	TRBJ1-5	.	.	TGTGCCAGCACCCCGACACTCAATCAGCCCCAGCATTTT	CASTPTLNQPQHF
TRBV5-1	TRBJ2-7	medium-sized	.	TGCGCCAGCAGCTTGGTGCGCGGCAGCCCGGACGAGCAGTACTTC	CASSLVRGSPDEQYF
TRBV19	TRBJ2-5	.	.	TGTGCCAGTAGTATGGACAGTCAAGAGACCCAGTACTTC	CASSMDSQETQYF
TRBV30	TRBJ1-1	many	TRBD1	TGTGCCTGGAGACCCAAGGGGGCGGGAAACACTGAAGCTTTCTTT	CAWRPKGAGNTEAFF
TRBV20-1	TRBJ2-1	few	.	TGCAGTGCCCTCCGGGGGTGGGGCACATACAATGAGCAGTTCTTC	CSALRGWGTYNEQFF
TRBV29-1	TRBJ2-3	few	.	TGCAGCGTAGAACCCGGCGGTACGCAGTATTTT	CSVEPGGTQYF
TRBV7-3	TRBJ2-1	.	.	TGTGCCAGCAGCTTAACCCTGCTGGGCGGCCACGACAATGAGCAGTTCTTC	CASSLTLLGGHDNEQFF
TRBV10-2	TRBJ1-6	.	.	TGCGCCAGCAGTGAGCGGGAGGTACTCTATAATTCACCCCTCCACTTT	CASSEREVLYNSPLHF
TRBV3-1	TRBJ2-7	.	.	TGTGCCAGCAGCCAAAGAGACAGCTACGAGCAGTACTTC	CASSQRDSYEQYF
TRBV24-1	TRBJ1-2	.	TRBD1	TGTGCCACCAGTGATGCCACAGGGGGCACTATGGATGGCTACACCTTC	CATSDATGGTMDGYTF
TRBV6-2/TRBV6-3	TRBJ1-1	few	.	TGTGCCAGCAGTTATTACGTGACGCTAAGGACCGAAGCTTTCTTT	CASSYYVTLRTEAFF
TRBV5-1	TRBJ2-5	.	.	TGCGCCAGCAGTCGGGGGAGAGCGAACCTTCAAGAGACCCAGTACTTC	CASSRGRANLQETQYF